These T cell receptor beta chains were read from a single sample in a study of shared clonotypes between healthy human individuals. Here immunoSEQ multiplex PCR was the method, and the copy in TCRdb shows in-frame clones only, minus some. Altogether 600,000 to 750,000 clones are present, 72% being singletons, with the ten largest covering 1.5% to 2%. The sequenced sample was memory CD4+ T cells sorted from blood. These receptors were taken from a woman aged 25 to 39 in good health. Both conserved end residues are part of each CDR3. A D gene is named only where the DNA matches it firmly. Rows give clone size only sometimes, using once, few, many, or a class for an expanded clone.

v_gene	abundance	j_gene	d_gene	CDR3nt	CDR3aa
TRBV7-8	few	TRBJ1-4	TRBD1	TGTGCCAGCAGCTACCGGGACAGGGAAAAACTGTTTTTT	CASSYRDREKLFF
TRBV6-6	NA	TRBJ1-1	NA	TGTGCCAGCAGGTCCCAGGGAATTGGTTCGGCTTTCTTT	CASRSQGIGSAFF
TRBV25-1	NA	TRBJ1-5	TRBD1	TGTGCCAGCAATGACAGGGGTGGGCCCCAGCATTTT	CASNDRGGPQHF
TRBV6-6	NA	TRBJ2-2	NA	TGTGCCAGCAGTCACTCCAGTTCGGGCACCGGGGAGCTGTTTTTT	CASSHSSSGTGELFF
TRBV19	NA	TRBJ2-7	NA	TGTGCCAGTAGTCTTGGGGGAAATTCCTACGAGCAGTACTTC	CASSLGGNSYEQYF
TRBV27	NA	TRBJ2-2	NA	TGTGCCAGCAGTCGCGAGGGGGTCTCCGGGGAGCTGTTTTTT	CASSREGVSGELFF
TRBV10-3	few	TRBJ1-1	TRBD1	TGTGCCGCCTCTGCCGTGACAGGGGTTGTGAGTGCTGAAGCTTTCTTT	CAASAVTGVVSAEAFF
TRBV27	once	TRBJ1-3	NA	TGTGCCAGCGGCGGAAACGGAAACACCATATATTTT	CASGGNGNTIYF
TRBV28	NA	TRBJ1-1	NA	TGTGCCAGCAGTCGGCACCTCGGATTGGCTGAAGCTTTCTTT	CASSRHLGLAEAFF
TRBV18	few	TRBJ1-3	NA	TGTGCCAGCTCACCTTGGCCACGTGACTCTGGAAACACCATATATTTT	CASSPWPRDSGNTIYF
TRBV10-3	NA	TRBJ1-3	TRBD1	TGTGCCATCGGACAGGCTGGAAACACCATATATTTT	CAIGQAGNTIYF
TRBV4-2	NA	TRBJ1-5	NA	TGTGCCAGCAGCCAAGGGGTGGGGGGCAAGGGCAATCAGCCCCAGCATTTT	CASSQGVGGKGNQPQHF
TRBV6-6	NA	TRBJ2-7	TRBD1	TGTGCCAGCAGTTTGGGACAGCTGTACGAGCAGTACTTC	CASSLGQLYEQYF
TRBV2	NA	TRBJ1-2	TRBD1	TGTGCCAGCAATGGACAGGGGGCGAACTATGGCTACACCTTC	CASNGQGANYGYTF
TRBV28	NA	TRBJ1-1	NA	TGTGCCAGCACCCCGGCATCTCGGGTGAGCACTGAAGCTTTCTTT	CASTPASRVSTEAFF
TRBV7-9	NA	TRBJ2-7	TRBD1	TGTGCCAGCAGCTTCGACAGGGACTACGAGCAGTACTTC	CASSFDRDYEQYF
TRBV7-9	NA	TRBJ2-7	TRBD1	TGTGCCAGCAGCGCCCGGGACAGTTACTACGAGCAGTACTTC	CASSARDSYYEQYF
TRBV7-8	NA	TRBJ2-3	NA	TGTGCCAGCAGCCCCGCCGGAACCTCCACAGATACGCAGTATTTT	CASSPAGTSTDTQYF
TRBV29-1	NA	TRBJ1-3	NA	TGCAGCGTTCTCCCAGGGGACGGCCGCTCTGGAAACACCATATATTTT	CSVLPGDGRSGNTIYF
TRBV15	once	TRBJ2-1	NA	TGTGCCACCAGCAGGCAGGGTTATGAGCAGTTCTTC	CATSRQGYEQFF
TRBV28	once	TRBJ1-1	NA	TGTGCCAGCAGGACCGGAGGGCTGGGCACTGAAGCTTTCTTT	CASRTGGLGTEAFF
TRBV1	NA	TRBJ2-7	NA	TGCACCAGCAGCCATGGCGGGAGGGAGAGTTACGAGCAGTACTTC	CTSSHGGRESYEQYF
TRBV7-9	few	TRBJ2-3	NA	TGTGCCAGCAGCTGGGGAGGCGATACGCAGTATTTT	CASSWGGDTQYF
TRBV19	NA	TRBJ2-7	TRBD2	TGTGCCAGTAGTATACCAGCGGGAGATATTCTGTACTTC	CASSIPAGDILYF
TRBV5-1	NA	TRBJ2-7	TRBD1	TGCGCCAGCAGCAAGCGGACAGGGGACGAGCAGTACTTC	CASSKRTGDEQYF
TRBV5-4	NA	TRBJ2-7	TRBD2	TGTGCCAGCAGCTTCGGACTAGCGGCGACCTACGAGCAGTACTTC	CASSFGLAATYEQYF
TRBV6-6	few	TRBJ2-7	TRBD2	TGTGCCAGCACAGCCGCCCCCCCTAGCGGGAGTTACGAGCAGTACTTC	CASTAAPPSGSYEQYF
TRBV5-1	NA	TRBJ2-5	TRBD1	TGCGCCAGCAGCTCAGGGGGCCTCGAGACCCAGTACTTC	CASSSGGLETQYF
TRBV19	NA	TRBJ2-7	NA	TGTGCCAGTAGTATCGACTTTTCCTCCTACGAGCAGTACTTC	CASSIDFSSYEQYF
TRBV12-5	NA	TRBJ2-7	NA	TGTGCTAGTGGAAAAGGACAGTTTGGAGAGCAGTACTTC	CASGKGQFGEQYF
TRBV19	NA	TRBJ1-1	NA	TGTGCCAGTAGTGAGGCCAGCCCAGGGCGAACTGAAGCTTTCTTT	CASSEASPGRTEAFF
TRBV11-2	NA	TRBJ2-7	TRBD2	TGTGCCAGCAGCTTACGGTCGGGGACTAGCGGTATGAGGTTTTACGAGCAGTACTTC	CASSLRSGTSGMRFYEQYF
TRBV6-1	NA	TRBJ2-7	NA	TGTGCCAGCTCCCGAGGGGCGGAACGTTCCTACGAGCAGTACTTC	CASSRGAERSYEQYF
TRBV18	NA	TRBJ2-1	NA	TGTGCCAGCTCACCATTTGGGACCAGCGGTTACAATGAGCAGTTCTTC	CASSPFGTSGYNEQFF
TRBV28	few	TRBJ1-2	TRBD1	TGTGCCAGCAGTCCACGGACAGGGTTAGGGGGCTACACCTTC	CASSPRTGLGGYTF
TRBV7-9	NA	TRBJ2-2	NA	TGTGCCAGCAGCCGCCAAGGAGGGTCGGGCGGGGAGCTGTTTTTT	CASSRQGGSGGELFF
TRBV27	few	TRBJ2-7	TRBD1	TGTGCCAGCAGCCCCCTCGACAGGGTCTACGAGCAGTACTTC	CASSPLDRVYEQYF
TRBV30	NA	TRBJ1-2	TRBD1	TGTGCCTGGAGTCTTTCCGGGACAGGGGGTAGGGGCTACACCTTC	CAWSLSGTGGRGYTF
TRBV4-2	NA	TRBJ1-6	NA	TGTGCCAGCAGCCAAGATCTGAATAATTCACCCCTCCACTTT	CASSQDLNNSPLHF
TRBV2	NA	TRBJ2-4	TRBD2	TGTGCCAGTAGAGGGAGGGGTCCCCAAAACATTCAGTACTTC	CASRGRGPQNIQYF
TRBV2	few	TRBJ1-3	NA	TGTGCCAGCAGTGTAGCTATGGGGCTAGTTGGAAACACCATATATTTT	CASSVAMGLVGNTIYF
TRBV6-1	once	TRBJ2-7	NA	TGTGCCAGCAGTGAAGAGCCCCGCTCCTACGAGCAGTACTTC	CASSEEPRSYEQYF
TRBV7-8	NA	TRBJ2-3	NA	TGTGCCAGCAGCTTGAACAGGGTGGATACGCAGTATTTT	CASSLNRVDTQYF
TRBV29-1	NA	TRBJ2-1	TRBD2	TGCAGCGAGACGGGGACTAGCGGGAATTACAATGAGCAGTTCTTC	CSETGTSGNYNEQFF
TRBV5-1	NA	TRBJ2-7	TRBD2	TGCGCCAGCAGCTTTAGCGGGAGATCCCACGAGCAGTACTTC	CASSFSGRSHEQYF
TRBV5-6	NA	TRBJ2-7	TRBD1	TGTGCCAGCAGCTCGTCTATCCGAGGGGACAGCTCCTACGAGCAGTACTTC	CASSSSIRGDSSYEQYF
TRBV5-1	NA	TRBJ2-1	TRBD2	TGCGCCAGCAGCTCGACTAGCGGAACCTACAATGAGCAGTTCTTC	CASSSTSGTYNEQFF
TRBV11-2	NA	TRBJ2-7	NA	TGTGCCAGCAGATCGGGGGTGTCTCTTTCCTACGAGCAGTACTTC	CASRSGVSLSYEQYF
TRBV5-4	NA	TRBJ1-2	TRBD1	TGTGCCAGCAGTTTTGACAGGGGAGGTGGCTACACCTTC	CASSFDRGGGYTF